This entry describes one T cell receptor (beta chain). What it binds is not known. The entry originates in a study of shared clonotypes between healthy human individuals. Germline loops: CDR1 GTSNPN, CDR2 SVGIG (reference sequence). The length of the CDR3 is 16 residues. Trimming at V came to 0 bases and at J to 4 bases, leaving 7 bases not matched to a gene. At a deep level, the assay was run. Data came from immunoSEQ multiplex PCR; TCRdb stores just in-frame clones and leaves some out. The sample has 450,000 to 500,000 clones, roughly four fifths seen once. Study-level findings and limits: Sharing of clonotypes among donors was expected to vary with sequencing depth.

The V gene is TRBV30, the J gene TRBJ2-2; TRBD2 matches at 8 bases. The sequence came from a woman in her thirties or forties in good health. Some clones in this sample may be carry-over from other donors' samples. The sample taken for sequencing was PBMCs. The CDR3 reads CAWSVGWTSSTGELFF. The CDR3 DNA follows: TGTGCCTGGAGTGTAGGCTGGACTAGCAGCACCGGGGAGCTGTTTTTT.